This T cell receptor (beta chain) was recorded in a study of graft-versus-host responses after intestinal transplantation. Whole-study findings and limits: Early post-transplant declines in HvG were associated with peak levels of circulating GvH clones. Graft-versus-host to host-versus-graft clonal ratios in allografts were high in patients with graft-donor T cell macrochimerism. Recipient marrow contained GvH clones, some of which appeared first in ileum or blood.

The table came from immunoSEQ multiplex PCR; TCRdb's copy has only in-frame clones and leaves some out. The sample carries approximately 93,000 clones, roughly 90% recorded once. This clone was picked up one time. The antigen is not known. CDR3 length: 16 amino acids. The V segment lost 2 bases and the J segment 5 bases; nucleotides outside the gene matches: 10. Germline CDR1 and CDR2: SGHDT and YYEEEE. Sample: unstimulated CD8+ T cells sorted from spleen or lymph node cells, taken before transplant. This clonotype was obtained from a human donor who was the organ donor for an intestinal transplant. The chain couples TRBV5-6 to TRBJ1-5, with TRBD1 matching 7 bases. CDR3 residues: CASSLLGTDGDQPQHF. DNA of the CDR3: TGTGCCAGCAGCTTACTCGGGACAGACGGGGATCAGCCCCAGCATTTT.